This T cell receptor beta chain was captured by sequencing in a study of a mutant IDH1 vaccine in newly diagnosed glioma (dated by TCRdb to about 2021). At the level of the whole study: Of the roughly 32 patients who were treated, around 60% were male and roughly 38% were female, and the mean age was around 40 years. Prior to enrollment, standard therapy consisting of radiotherapy alone, temozolomide alone, or radiochemotherapy with temozolomide had been administered to patients, with the combination being received by most patients. For exploratory analyses, approximately 25 treated patients had longitudinal TCRB deep sequencing done wherever samples were available. Peripheral blood samples were drawn at six visits, namely V03 (baseline), V05, V07, V10, V12 and V13.

Here is what the overall study found, with its caveats: Immune responses induced by the vaccine were seen in about 93% of patients across multiple MHC alleles. Selection of PBMC samples for TCRB deep sequencing was based on availability. The authors stated that sample limitations prevented analyses of patient blood samples from being reproduced. No apparent relationship was observed between pseudoprogression and alterations in the top peripheral T cell clonotypes detected by TCRB sequencing.

The library was generated by the immunoSEQ multiplex PCR assay. Rearranged TCR beta chain sequences were amplified using the hsTCRB Kit according to the manufacturer's protocol. Sequencing of TCRB libraries was carried out on an Illumina MiSeq. The paper's data handling went like this. The kit vendor's proprietary platform handled demultiplexing, trimming and gene mapping. The source is immuneACCESS, and TCRdb retained only in-frame sequences with V and J called. Part of the clones is not carried over; for the studies checked, unresolved V genes explain less than half of this, and the remainder is unexplained. The DNA was the basis for D and trimming; V, J and clone size are from that table. The sample table holds about 50,000 clones, of which roughly 89% were seen once. 2% to 2.5% of the sample is in the top ten clones. Comments on this clone: The antigen it binds to is not known. No base quality values were provided; no much bigger clone lies one nucleotide off.

In the paper's terms, the time point label means: baseline, week 1 (first vaccination visit). The label giving this sample's treatment or condition can be read as: pre-vaccination baseline after standard-of-care therapy. Newly diagnosed WHO grade 3 or 4 IDH1-mutant astrocytomas showing loss of nuclear ATRX were present in the donors. The samples were drawn from NOA16, a multicentre, single-arm, open-label phase I trial in Germany that tested a mutant IDH1 peptide vaccine in humans for the first time. Visit V03 blood draws served as the baseline sample for immunogenicity testing. The DNeasy Blood and Tissue Kit was used to extract genomic DNA from EDTA blood for TCRB sequencing. In the germline V gene, CDR1 corresponds to LGHNA and CDR2 to YNFKEQ. From the cysteine up to the phenylalanine, the CDR3 has a length of 13 residues. The only DNA kept is the CDR3, 39 bases in frame from the first base. Cut back by 1 base and 3 bases, the V and J ends lie 7 bases apart.

The sequence was collected from a man in his forties or fifties with glioma. The source material was PBMCs, sampled from a glioma patient treated with radiotherapy, temozolomide or both. The chain is encoded by TRBV4-2 joined to TRBJ2-7, with the D gene too uncertain to name. The DNA sequence reads TGTGCCAGCAGCCAAGGGCTGAACTACGAGCAGTACTTC. This sequence encodes CASSQGLNYEQYF.